The 27 T cell receptor beta chains listed next were all sequenced from one sample in a study of Ad26.COV2.S vaccination and SARS-CoV-2 variants. Method: immunoSEQ multiplex PCR; TCRdb's copy keeps in-frame clones and lacks some. The table has 300,000 to 450,000 clones, 70% to 90% seen once. Treatment: roughly 20 received Ad26.COV2.S at low or high dose, single or two shots; five or six received placebo; per-sample allocation not given. Specimen acquisition occurred on day 63 following the initial vaccine or placebo injection. The sequenced sample was peripheral blood, obtained in a trial of Ad26.COV2.S vaccine versus placebo. These receptors were obtained from a person aged 18 to 59 who received the Ad26.COV2.S COVID-19 vaccine or a placebo.

The rearrangement links TRBV29-1 to TRBJ2-7; D is ambiguous. Germline values: CDR1 SQVTM, CDR2 ANQGSEA. The CDR3 has 16 amino acids. Between the trimmed V and J ends, which lost 6 bases and 2 bases, there was a span of 23 bases. The CDR3 loop reads CSVKIAWAERTYEQYF. The CDR3 coding sequence is TGCAGCGTCAAAATCGCCTGGGCAGAGCGCACCTACGAGCAGTACTTC.

The chain has TRBV7-9 and TRBJ2-7; 7 bases are shared with TRBD1. CDR1 is SEHNR, CDR2 FQNEAQ, per germline (reference sequence). The CDR3 has 15 amino acids. V lost 4 bases, J lost 4 bases, and 10 bases stayed unmatched. The CDR3 DNA follows: TGTGCCAGCAGCTCCCTAATCGCAGGGGGATACGAGCAGTACTTC. Its translation: CASSSLIAGGYEQYF.

The V call is TRBV13, the J call TRBJ2-1, with D perhaps TRBD1 or TRBD2 (5 bases each). Germline CDR1 PRHDT, CDR2 FYEKMQ (reference sequence). Deletions cut 5 bases from V and 9 bases from J, with 17 bases between. The CDR3 sequence is 14 residues long. CDR3 sequence: CASSDRLGDVEQFF. CDR3 nucleotide sequence: TGTGCCAGCAGCGACAGACTGGGGGATGTTGAGCAGTTCTTC.

This sequence joins TRBV5-1 and TRBJ2-5; D is unclear. CDR3 length equals 13 residues. Trimming cost V 1 base and J 4 bases, with 8 bases left between them. Germline V gene lookup returns CDR1 SGHRS and CDR2 YFSETQ. The CDR3 coding sequence is TGCGCCAGCAGCTTGTCCCATCGAGAGACCCAGTACTTC. This translates into CASSLSHRETQYF.

This CDR3 reads CASSPWVGGVDETQYF. The DNA for the CDR3 is TGTGCCAGCAGTCCATGGGTGGGAGGTGTTGACGAGACCCAGTACTTC. The gene calls are TRBV27 and TRBJ2-5; D perhaps matches TRBD2 (6 bases). V was shortened by 5 bases and J by 5 bases, with 21 bases between the two germline ends. CDR3 length equals 16 residues. CDR1 is MNHEY and CDR2 is SMNVEV in the germline V gene (reference sequence).

This chain links TRBV6-4 with TRBJ1-2, with 9 positions matching TRBD1. J was trimmed by 7 bases and V by 0 bases; bases with no gene match: 6. This CDR3 is 15 amino acids long. CDR1 and CDR2 from the germline V gene are MRHNA and SNTAGT. CDR3 sequence: CASSDSVTGGRGYTF. Here the CDR3 DNA reads TGTGCCAGCAGTGACTCGGTTACAGGGGGCCGTGGCTACACCTTC.

Comments on this clone: Distinct nucleotide sequences in the sample also encode this CDR3. V gene TRBV28 combines with J gene TRBJ2-2; unclear D gene. CDR3 length equals 12 residues. Trimming cost V 5 bases and J 2 bases, with 3 bases left between them. Germline CDR1 and CDR2: MDHEN and SYDVKM. CDR3 nucleotides: TGTGCCAGCAGTCTCAACACCGGGGAGCTGTTTTTT. Amino acid sequence: CASSLNTGELFF.

The V gene is TRBV10-3, the J gene TRBJ2-3; maybe TRBD2 (6 bases). The CDR3 runs 17 residues. Per the germline V gene, CDR1 is ENHRY and CDR2 is SYGVKD. V lost 3 bases and J lost 3, with 19 bases in between. In nucleotides, the CDR3 is TGTGCCATCAGTGATAACGCCCGGGGGTTGGGGACAGATACGCAGTATTTT. It translates to CAISDNARGLGTDTQYF.

This clone was seen once. V usage is TRBV11-2 and J usage is TRBJ2-7; no clear D gene. Deletions cut 5 bases from V and 4 bases from J, with 12 bases between. Germline V gives CDR1 SGHAT, CDR2 FQNNGV. The CDR3 totals 13 residues. Here the CDR3 reads CASSPTKVYEQYF. The DNA of the CDR3 is TGTGCCAGCAGCCCGACCAAAGTTTACGAGCAGTACTTC.

The rearrangement links TRBV4-3 to TRBJ1-5; weak D call: TRBD1 (5 bases). The CDR3 contains 17 residues. V was clipped by 1 base and J by 5 bases, with 18 bases between them. Germline CDR1 and CDR2: LGHNA and YSLEER. The CDR3, as DNA: TGCGCCAGCAGCCAAGGGGGCCCGGGGGAAACTTATCAGCCCCAGCATTTT. This encodes CASSQGGPGETYQPQHF.

The rearrangement links TRBV18 to TRBJ2-1, with D unresolved. V was clipped by 5 bases and J by 8 bases, with 7 bases between them. The germline V gene encodes CDR1 KGHSH and CDR2 LQKENI. CDR3 length: 11 residues. CDR3 sequence (DNA): TGTGCCAGCTCATCTCCGTATGAGCAGTTCTTC. It translates to CASSSPYEQFF.

The V gene is TRBV7-8, the J gene TRBJ2-7, with 10 bases fitting TRBD1. Germline-derived CDR1 and CDR2 are SGHVS and FQNEAQ. With V trimmed by 0 bases and J by 9 bases, 8 bases remained unmatched. The CDR3 is 15 amino acids. Here the CDR3 DNA reads TGTGCCAGCAGCTTAGCCCATGGGACAGGGGTTGCGCAGTACTTC. The encoded protein is CASSLAHGTGVAQYF.

DNA of the CDR3: TGTGCCAGCTCACCACTGAGACAGGGTCAACTAGCGGGGAATTCTGGGGCCAACGTCCTGACTTTC. This codes for CASSPLRQGQLAGNSGANVLTF. This chain connects TRBV18 to TRBJ2-6, with 10 bases matching TRBD2. The ends lost 1 base at V and 1 base at J; junction bases unmatched: 16. Germline lookup yields CDR1 KGHSH and CDR2 LQKENI. The length of the CDR3 is 22 residues.

This sequence joins TRBV5-1 and TRBJ1-4; no firm D call. Germline V gene sequence: CDR1 SGHRS, CDR2 YFSETQ. The CDR3 runs to 12 residues. V lost 0 bases and J lost 8, with 5 bases in between. CDR3 nucleotide sequence: TGCGCCAGCAGCTTGGTGGGAGAAAAACTGTTTTTT. Its translation is CASSLVGEKLFF. Supplemented by reference TRBV5-1 and TRBJ1-4, the full variable domain reads KAGVTQTPRYLIKTRGQQVTLSCSPISGHRSVSWYQQTPGQGLQFLFEYFSETQRNKGNFPGRFSGRQFSNSRSEMNVSTLELGDSALYLCASSLVGEKLFFGSGTQLSVL.

V usage is TRBV10-3 and J usage is TRBJ1-3; 9 bases map to TRBD1. J lost 4 bases, V lost 5 bases, and 6 bases had no gene match. Looked up from germline, CDR1 is ENHRY and CDR2 is SYGVKD. CDR3 length: 15 residues. CDR3 region: CAISKDRGGGNTIYF. CDR3 nucleotide sequence: TGTGCCATCAGTAAGGACAGGGGCGGAGGAAACACCATATATTTT.

The genes are TRBV28 and TRBJ2-7, with a possible D match to TRBD2 (5 bases). In germline, CDR1 is MDHEN, CDR2 SYDVKM. Trimming took 4 bases from V and 9 from J, leaving 13 bases between them. There are 12 residues in the CDR3. CDR3 nucleotide sequence: TGTGCCAGCAGTTGGACTGCCGCCGGGCAGTACTTC. It yields the protein CASSWTAAGQYF.

This chain uses TRBV28 with TRBJ2-7; D unclear. Deletions cut 6 bases from V and 0 bases from J, with 6 bases between. The CDR3 is made up of 12 amino acids. In germline, CDR1 is MDHEN, CDR2 SYDVKM. The CDR3 DNA follows: TGTGCCAGCAGACCGGACTCCTACGAGCAGTACTTC. This sequence encodes CASRPDSYEQYF.

The rearrangement joins TRBV29-1 to TRBJ2-5; D is uncertain. In germline, CDR1 is SQVTM, CDR2 ANQGSEA. V lost 5 bases, J lost 0 bases, and 13 bases lay in between. This CDR3 region has 14 residues. In DNA form, the CDR3 reads TGCAGCGTTCGTCCTGAACTAAACCAAGAGACCCAGTACTTC. It codes for CSVRPELNQETQYF. Filled out from reference TRBV29-1 and TRBJ2-5, the complete variable domain reads SAVISQKPSRDICQRGTSLTIQCQVDSQVTMMFWYRQQPGQSLTLIATANQGSEATYESGFVIDKFPISRPNLTFSTLTVSNMSPEDSSIYLCSVRPELNQETQYFGPGTRLLVL.

J is TRBJ2-3 and V is TRBV7-2; no clear D. There are 13 residues in the CDR3. Germline V gives CDR1 SGHTA, CDR2 FQGNSA. V dropped 4 bases and J dropped 3 bases, with 8 bases sitting between them. CDR3 DNA sequence: TGTGCCAGCAGCTACCAACCTACAGATACGCAGTATTTT. Translated, it gives CASSYQPTDTQYF.

This clone was found a few times. The J gene is TRBJ2-7, the V gene TRBV7-9; no clear D gene. CDR1 SEHNR and CDR2 FQNEAQ come from the germline V gene (reference sequence). V shed 8 bases and J shed 3 bases, with 17 bases lying between them. The CDR3 has 14 residues. For the CDR3, the DNA is TGTGCCAGCGGCGCTATGGGATCCCTCTACGAGCAGTACTTC. Translating it yields CASGAMGSLYEQYF.

This chain links TRBV10-2 with TRBJ2-7; 7 bases are shared with TRBD2. CDR3 length equals 15 residues. CDR1 is WSHSY, CDR2 SAAADI, per germline. J was trimmed by 2 bases and V by 4 bases; bases with no gene match: 8. The CDR3, as DNA: TGCGCCAGCAGTGGATCCTCCCGGGGGGCCTACGAGCAGTACTTC. As protein: CASSGSSRGAYEQYF.

V is TRBV21-1 and J is TRBJ1-5. TRBV21-1 is a pseudogene locus. This CDR3 comprises 16 residues. The DNA for the CDR3 is TGTGCCAGCAGCACCCGAGGGGAATTTAGCAATCAGCCCCAGCATTTT. It is translated as CASSTRGEFSNQPQHF.

The J gene is TRBJ1-2, the V gene TRBV5-5; TRBD1 is a possible D gene (5 bases). V was trimmed by 0 bases and J by 1 base, leaving 10 bases between them. Germline V gene lookup returns CDR1 SGHKS and CDR2 YYEKEE (reference sequence). This CDR3 contains 15 residues. CDR3 bases: TGTGCCAGCAGCTTGGTTAGGGGATTTAACTATGGCTACACCTTC. It specifies CASSLVRGFNYGYTF. The full variable domain, in which reference TRBV5-5 and TRBJ1-2 provide the parts outside the CDR3, is DAGVTQSPTHLIKTRGQQVTLRCSPISGHKSVSWYQQVLGQGPQFIFQYYEKEERGRGNFPDRFSARQFPNYSSELNVNALLLGDSALYLCASSLVRGFNYGYTFGSGTRLTVV.

The V call is TRBV19, the J call TRBJ2-1; D possibly corresponds to TRBD1 (6 bases). The CDR3 loop spans 17 amino acids. Germline V gives CDR1 LNHDA, CDR2 SQIVND (reference sequence). V lost 3 bases, J lost 9 bases, and 24 bases lay in between. CDR3 protein: CASSMGRGTGRIAEQFF. The CDR3 DNA follows: TGTGCCAGTAGTATGGGCAGGGGTACCGGTAGGATCGCTGAGCAGTTCTTC.

A single count supports this clone. The V and J genes are TRBV7-2 and TRBJ2-2, with D tentatively TRBD1 (6 bases). Trimming pared 10 bases from V and 0 bases from J, leaving 18 bases between. The CDR3 spans 16 residues. The germline gives CDR1 SGHTA, CDR2 FQGNSA. The CDR3 spells CAITGTGSANTGELFF. The CDR3 nucleotides are TGTGCCATCACCGGAACAGGGAGTGCGAACACCGGGGAGCTGTTTTTT.

This clone has just one count. The CDR3 loop reads CASKKGYGYTF. As DNA, the CDR3 is TGTGCCAGCAAAAAGGGCTATGGCTACACCTTC. The V call is TRBV27, the J call TRBJ1-2, with no clear D. V lost 7 bases to trimming and J lost 4 bases, with 7 bases between them. Germline CDR1 reads MNHEY; CDR2 reads SMNVEV (reference sequence). There are 11 residues in the CDR3.

V is TRBV2 and J is TRBJ2-7; 9 bases line up with TRBD1. The length of the CDR3 is 13 residues. CDR1 and CDR2 (germline): SNHLY, FYNNEI. The junction had 6 bases not matched to a gene; V was cut back by 6 bases and J by 6 bases. Here the CDR3 DNA reads TGTGCCAGCAGCAGGGACAGGGTGACCGAGCAGTACTTC. Translating it yields CASSRDRVTEQYF.